These 18 T cell receptor beta chains share one sample of origin, sequenced in a study of shared clonotypes between healthy human individuals (TCRdb year 2020). CD8 naive samples consisted of CD45RO-negative cells that were positively selected for CCR7, yielding a CD45RA+CCR7+ population without TemRA cells. Library preparation was by the immunoSEQ multiplex PCR assay. This immuneACCESS table, as held by TCRdb, lists in-frame sequences with V and J called but not all clones. Of the missing ones, under half trace to an unresolved V gene in checked studies; the others have no known cause. This sample comprises 2 million to 2.5 million clones, around 93% of them detected only once. Around 1.7% of the sample is in the top ten clones. Sequences were obtained from naive CD8+ T cells from PBMCs. The cell subset or site label here, explained by the study, means: CD45RA+CCR7+. The receptors originated from a man between 18 and 35 years old in good health. Some clones in this sample may be carry-over from other donors' samples.

To note about this clone: Other nucleotide sequences from this sample produce the same CDR3. The chain recombines TRBV7-3 with TRBJ1-1; D gene unclear. This CDR3 region has 13 residues. CDR1 and CDR2 from the germline V gene are SGHTA and FQGTGA. The germline V and J ends were trimmed by 5 bases and 4 bases, with 11 bases remaining between them. CDR3 sequence reads: CASSPPGGTEAFF. In DNA form, the CDR3 reads TGTGCCAGCAGCCCCCCGGGAGGCACTGAAGCTTTCTTT. Variable domain in full (rest from reference TRBV7-3 and TRBJ1-1): GAGVSQTPSNKVTEKGKYVELRCDPISGHTALYWYRQSLGQGPEFLIYFQGTGAADDSGLPNDRFFAVRPEGSVSTLKIQRTERGDSAVYLCASSPPGGTEAFFGQGTRLTVV.

The count of this clone is one. The chain joins TRBV19 to TRBJ1-2; no clear D gene. V was shortened by 3 bases and J by 2 bases, with 7 bases between the two germline ends. The CDR3 sequence is 13 residues long. CDR1 and CDR2 from the germline V gene are LNHDA and SQIVND (reference sequence). Here the CDR3 DNA reads TGTGCCAGTAGTATGCTCGACAACTATGGCTACACCTTC. Its protein product is CASSMLDNYGYTF.

This clone came up once. The chain is built from TRBV30 and TRBJ2-2; D not resolved. Germline loops: CDR1 GTSNPN, CDR2 SVGIG (reference sequence). Trimming cost V 0 bases and J 2 bases, with 1 base left between them. This CDR3 region has 12 residues. CDR3 bases: TGTGCCTGGAGTGTAAACACCGGGGAGCTGTTTTTT. This sequence encodes CAWSVNTGELFF.

This sequence joins TRBV4-2 and TRBJ2-3; TRBD2 aligns across 8 bases. V lost 0 bases to trimming and J lost 2 bases; unmatched junction nucleotides: 7. The CDR3 sequence is 17 residues long. CDR1 and CDR2 from the germline V gene are LGHNA and YNFKEQ. Here the CDR3 reads CASSQDLRAGVTDTQYF. The CDR3 nucleotides are TGTGCCAGCAGCCAAGATCTAAGAGCGGGAGTCACAGATACGCAGTATTTT.

The V and J genes are TRBV19 and TRBJ2-1, with a weak D call TRBD1 (5 bases). The CDR3 sequence is 15 residues long. Germline lookup yields CDR1 LNHDA and CDR2 SQIVND (reference sequence). Trimming stripped 4 bases from V and 10 bases from J, with 20 bases between. The CDR3 reads CASSRLGAFLSEQFF. For the CDR3, the DNA is TGTGCCAGTAGTAGGTTAGGGGCCTTCTTATCGGAGCAGTTCTTC.

Points on this clone: Other DNA sequences in this sample translate to the same CDR3. The V gene is TRBV6-5, the J gene TRBJ1-2, with a possible D match to TRBD1 (6 bases). V dropped 4 bases and J dropped 6 bases, with 6 bases sitting between them. This CDR3 comprises 11 residues. The germline V gene encodes CDR1 MNHEY and CDR2 SVGAGI. CDR3 amino acids: CASSWGHGYTF. CDR3 nucleotides: TGTGCCAGCAGTTGGGGGCATGGCTACACCTTC.

CDR3 amino acids: CASCHRGSAYEQYF. The CDR3 coding sequence is TGTGCCAGCTGTCACCGCGGGTCCGCTTACGAGCAGTACTTC. The V gene is TRBV11-2, the J gene TRBJ2-7; weak D call: TRBD2 (5 bases). The V and J ends lost 8 bases and 4 bases respectively, with 18 bases between them. This CDR3 has 14 residues. The germline CDR1 and CDR2 sequences are SGHAT and FQNNGV.

J is TRBJ2-1 and V is TRBV27, with 7 positions matching TRBD2. V shed 3 bases and J 4 bases; nucleotides not matched to a gene: 6. This CDR3 contains 15 residues. Germline V gene data show CDR1 as MNHEY and CDR2 as SMNVEV (reference sequence). CDR3: CASSFRDYRYNEQFF. CDR3 in DNA: TGTGCCAGCAGTTTCCGGGACTACCGATACAATGAGCAGTTCTTC.

This chain uses TRBV27 with TRBJ1-4; D uncertain. This CDR3 spans 15 amino acids. V lost 5 bases and J lost 5, with 15 bases in between. The germline gives CDR1 MNHEY, CDR2 SMNVEV (reference sequence). The CDR3 is CASSPNGLGNEKLFF. CDR3 DNA sequence: TGTGCCAGCAGTCCCAACGGTTTAGGGAATGAAAAACTGTTTTTT.

This rearrangement joins TRBV9 to TRBJ2-1; 9 bases align to TRBD2. The CDR3 has 15 amino acids. The germline gives CDR1 SGDLS, CDR2 YYNGEE. Trimming removed 0 bases from V and 9 bases from J; junction bases left unmatched: 7. Here the CDR3 DNA reads TGTGCCAGCAGCGTAGCTGGGACTAGCACCGGTGAGCAGTTCTTC. It codes for CASSVAGTSTGEQFF.

In this sample, this clone turned up once. The V gene is TRBV29-1, the J gene TRBJ2-3, with unresolved D. The V end lost 4 bases, the J end lost 0 bases, and 20 bases lay between the germline ends. Per germline, CDR1 SQVTM and CDR2 ANQGSEA. The CDR3 length is 17 residues. CDR3 residues: CSVVPTFTGPSTDTQYF. The CDR3 nucleotides read TGCAGCGTTGTTCCCACATTTACGGGTCCCAGCACAGATACGCAGTATTTT.

CDR3 DNA sequence: TGCGCCAGCAGCTCAGCCGGGACGGTATATGGCTACACCTTC. Its translation: CASSSAGTVYGYTF. The gene calls are TRBV5-1 and TRBJ1-2, with D possibly matching TRBD1 (5 bases). V was cut by 3 bases and J by 5 bases, with 14 bases left in between. The CDR3 runs 14 residues. From germline, CDR1 is SGHRS and CDR2 YFSETQ. The full variable domain, completed using reference TRBV5-1 and TRBJ1-2, is KAGVTQTPRYLIKTRGQQVTLSCSPISGHRSVSWYQQTPGQGLQFLFEYFSETQRNKGNFPGRFSGRQFSNSRSEMNVSTLELGDSALYLCASSSAGTVYGYTFGSGTRLTVV.

This chain links TRBV4-2 with TRBJ2-7; D unclear. This CDR3 has 13 residues. Trimming stripped 8 bases from V and 3 bases from J, with 14 bases between. Germline V gene data show CDR1 as LGHNA and CDR2 as YNFKEQ. The CDR3 DNA reads TGTGCCAGCCGAGCACCGGACGGCTACGAGCAGTACTTC. This codes for CASRAPDGYEQYF.

This rearrangement joins TRBV28 to TRBJ2-1; D is unresolved. CDR1 and CDR2 (germline): MDHEN, SYDVKM. The CDR3 length is 15 residues. V was pared by 2 bases and J by 0 bases, with 8 bases between. The CDR3 DNA reads TGTGCCAGCAGTTTAGCTAGAGACTCCTACAATGAGCAGTTCTTC. This gives the protein CASSLARDSYNEQFF.

The chain carries TRBV27 and TRBJ1-2; D is unclear. The CDR3 contains 13 residues. V lost 6 bases and J lost 4, with 12 bases in between. The germline V gene encodes CDR1 MNHEY and CDR2 SMNVEV (reference sequence). CDR3 sequence (DNA): TGTGCCAGCAGGGCAGGACGACTCTATGGCTACACCTTC. This sequence encodes CASRAGRLYGYTF.

The chain joins TRBV5-1 to TRBJ2-4; weak D call: TRBD2 (6 bases). V was cut by 4 bases and J by 2 bases, with 13 bases left in between. Germline V gene lookup returns CDR1 SGHRS and CDR2 YFSETQ. The CDR3 runs to 15 residues. In DNA form, the CDR3 reads TGCGCCAGCAGCCTAATCGGGGGTACCAAAAACATTCAGTACTTC. Its translation is CASSLIGGTKNIQYF.

The gene calls are TRBV13 and TRBJ1-3; weak D call: TRBD1 (5 bases). V was clipped by 2 bases and J by 6 bases, with 11 bases between them. CDR1 and CDR2 from the germline V gene are PRHDT and FYEKMQ (reference sequence). This CDR3 is 14 amino acids long. In nucleotides, the CDR3 is TGTGCCAGCAGCTTATGGGGGGAGCAAAACACCATATATTTT. It codes for CASSLWGEQNTIYF.

The count of this clone is one. The chain couples TRBV5-4 to TRBJ1-2, with TRBD1 matching over 11 bases. V gave up 3 bases and J gave up 4 bases; unmatched junction bases: 5. From germline, CDR1 is SGHNT and CDR2 YYREEE (reference sequence). CDR3 length: 15 residues. Written as DNA, the CDR3 is TGTGCCAGCAGCTCCCGGACAGGGGGCGTCTATGGCTACACCTTC. Its translation is CASSSRTGGVYGYTF.